The clone carrying this T cell receptor beta chain has only a few counts. Germline V CDR1 and CDR2: LGHDT, YNNKEL (reference sequence). CDR3 length: 14 residues. Trimming shortened V by 2 bases and J by 2 bases, and 9 bases separated the two germline ends. The sample comes from a study of identical twins' blood T cells. In TCRdb, the 5' RACE reads were re-called with MiXCR into one record per CDR3 protein. The table includes fewer than 450,000 distinct CDR3 sequences, 28% detected once. The sequence was obtained from a woman aged 18 to 55 in good health. The sample taken for sequencing was PBMCs. The J gene is TRBJ1-2, the V gene TRBV3-1; no clear D gene. The CDR3 loop reads CASSQYVGNYGYTF. As DNA, the CDR3 is TGTGCCAGCAGCCAATATGTTGGGAACTATGGCTACACCTTC.